This record looks at one TCR beta chain sequence and its context. Its specificity is unknown. This record comes from a study of OX40 agonist ivuxolimab in advanced cancers. Across the study: While on treatment, patients had intravenous ivuxolimab at 0.01 to 10 mg/kg every 2 weeks. In three patients, partial responses were observed, one with hepatocellular carcinoma and two with cutaneous melanoma. Patients in dose escalation had liver, melanoma, kidney or head and neck cancers.

TCRdb keeps only in-frame clones here, not all; method: immunoSEQ multiplex PCR. Of under 90,000 clones in the sample, around 93% are singletons; the top ten hold about 0.32%. Points from the study as a whole: Averaged across samples, CD8+ T cells carried more expanded clones than CD4+ did.

The origin of this receptor is an adult with an advanced solid tumor such as melanoma, head and neck, liver or kidney cancer. Sequences were derived from CD4+ or CD8+ T cells sorted from blood, sampled in a trial of the OX40 agonist ivuxolimab.

Here the CDR3 reads CASSLEGSNSPLHF. The CDR3 DNA reads TGCGCCAGCAGCTTGGAAGGGTCTAATTCACCCCTCCACTTT. This chain connects TRBV5-1 to TRBJ1-6, with no clear D. CDR1 SGHRS and CDR2 YFSETQ come from the germline V gene. Trimming pared 0 bases from V and 6 bases from J, leaving 7 bases between. The CDR3 extends over 14 amino acids.